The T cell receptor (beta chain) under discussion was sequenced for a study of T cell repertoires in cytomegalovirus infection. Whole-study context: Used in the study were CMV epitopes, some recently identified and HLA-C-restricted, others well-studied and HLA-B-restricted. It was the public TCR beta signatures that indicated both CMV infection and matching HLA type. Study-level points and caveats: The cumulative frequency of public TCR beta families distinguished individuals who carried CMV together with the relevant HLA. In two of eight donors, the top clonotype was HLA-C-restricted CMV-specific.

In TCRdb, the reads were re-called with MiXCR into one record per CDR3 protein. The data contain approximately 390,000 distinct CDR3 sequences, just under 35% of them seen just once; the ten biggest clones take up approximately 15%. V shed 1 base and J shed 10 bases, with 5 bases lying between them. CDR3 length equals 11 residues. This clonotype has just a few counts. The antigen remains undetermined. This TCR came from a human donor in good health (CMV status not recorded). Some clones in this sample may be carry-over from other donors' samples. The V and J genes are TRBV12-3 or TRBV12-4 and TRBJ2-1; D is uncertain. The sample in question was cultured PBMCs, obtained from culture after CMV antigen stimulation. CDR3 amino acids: CASSLEAEQFF. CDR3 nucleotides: TGTGCCAGCAGTTTAGAAGCGGAGCAGTTCTTC.